This T cell receptor beta chain comes out of a study of blood T cells in healthy people across ages. General study findings and limits: Relative to aged donors, long-lived donors carried more naive CD4+ cells and displayed higher diversity.

The germline V gene has CDR1 SGHRS and CDR2 YFSETQ. Trimming cost V 3 bases and J 10 bases; bases outside gene matches: 9. The CDR3 loop spans 14 amino acids. It was with a sample-barcoded 5' primer and a J-beta primer mix that a second PCR of about 6 to 12 cycles was run. TCRdb processed the 5' RACE reads anew with MiXCR; each CDR3 protein has one entry. The sample records roughly 500,000 distinct CDR3 sequences, 25% to 30% being singletons. Isolated PBMCs totaled at least 6 million in each sample. Comment on this clonotype: What it binds is not known.

The chain combines TRBV5-1 with TRBJ1-4; 7 bases agree with TRBD1. This receptor was taken from a woman aged 70-85 years in good health. Specimen: blood. The CDR3 DNA follows: TGCGCCAGCAGCTACGGAGACAGGGAAGGAAAACTGTTTTTT. This translates into CASSYGDREGKLFF.